A selection of T cell receptor beta chains follows, all from one sample in a study of human T cells and chemical hapten exposure. TCRdb fed the 5' RACE reads into MiXCR, producing one record per CDR3 protein. Of under 150,000 distinct CDR3 sequences in the sample, more than 15% were seen once. The receptor set was obtained from a human donor in good health. CDR3s leave out the opening cysteine and the closing phenylalanine or tryptophan.

j_gene,v_gene,CDR3aa
TRBJ1-6,TRBV10-3,AITRGLNSPLH
TRBJ1-2,TRBV27,ASSLGGGYGYT
TRBJ2-7,TRBV5-4,ASSLFVSGTYEQY
TRBJ2-7,TRBV4-1,ASSQEGGDYEQY
TRBJ1-4,TRBV3-1,ASSQDRGKLF
TRBJ2-5,TRBV30,AWSSGTVQETQY
TRBJ1-3,TRBV6-2/TRBV6-3,ASSYSPGGSGNTIY
TRBJ2-5,TRBV28,ASSPLGISAETQY
TRBJ1-1,TRBV28,ASSLLSGEAF
TRBJ2-1,TRBV29-1,SVPSSGSYNEQF
TRBJ2-3,TRBV12-3/TRBV12-4,ASRALAGATDTQY
TRBJ1-1,TRBV6-1,ASSEQGEVTEAF
TRBJ2-3,TRBV27,ASTPLAEGTDTQY
TRBJ2-1,TRBV9,ASSPQGGTSGDGEQF
TRBJ2-1,TRBV12-3/TRBV12-4,ASSPGQGISNEQF
TRBJ1-1,TRBV7-2,ASSLVKVSEAF
TRBJ2-3,TRBV4-2,ASSPGLAGRGDTQY
TRBJ2-7,TRBV11-1,ASSFLGSGQY
TRBJ2-2,TRBV2,ASSELVGTGELF
TRBJ2-3,TRBV23-1,ASSQSRSAGARSTDTQY
TRBJ2-1,TRBV5-1,ASSLEALGGNEQF
TRBJ1-1,TRBV12-3/TRBV12-4,ASRTDRSPVGTEAF
TRBJ2-1,TRBV6-1,ASSPGRGGNEQF
TRBJ2-5,TRBV25-1,ASSALRPGTSGRRETQY
TRBJ2-1,TRBV11-2,ASSPGLAGYNEQF
TRBJ2-1,TRBV19,ASTFRDRANNEQF
TRBJ2-1,TRBV12-5,ASGLKRVPRASGPESSYNEQF
TRBJ2-1,TRBV11-3,ASSLLPAGGEQF
TRBJ1-3,TRBV28,ASRSAGAGNTIY
TRBJ2-6,TRBV18,ASSPPGLAGSSGANVLT
TRBJ2-7,TRBV27,ASSALPGGRPYEQY
TRBJ1-1,TRBV5-5,ASSLAIGRGAEAF
TRBJ1-1,TRBV14,ASSQPGMNTEAF
TRBJ1-5,TRBV2,ASSEHGTGNQPQH
TRBJ1-1,TRBV20-1,RPSWGADTEAF
TRBJ2-1,TRBV12-5,ASGSGYNEQF
TRBJ2-7,TRBV6-5,ASSRLRSHEQY
TRBJ2-1,TRBV11-2,AQSPLGSGEQF
TRBJ2-5,TRBV28,ASSLLTSPTLKRAQY
TRBJ1-5,TRBV27,ASSRNTNQPQH
TRBJ2-1,TRBV5-1,ASKVPGRGEQF
TRBJ1-2,TRBV5-1,ASSLEDGFYGYT
TRBJ1-5,TRBV6-5,ASSYSGYNQPQH
TRBJ2-3,TRBV6-5,ASSRAAGTSSTDTQY
TRBJ1-1,TRBV12-3/TRBV12-4,ASSLYLTGSTEAF
TRBJ2-5,TRBV10-3,AIRPDRGQETQY
TRBJ2-7,TRBV6-5,ASSPPALSYEQY
TRBJ1-2,TRBV20-1,SARQGARGYT
TRBJ2-4,TRBV4-1,ASSPILGRDIQY
TRBJ1-6,TRBV25-1,ASSAGVSPLH
TRBJ2-1,TRBV13,ASSLELAGIMGEQF
TRBJ2-7,TRBV18,ASSPDRTYEQY